What follows are 24 T cell receptor beta chains derived from one specimen sequenced in a study of shared clonotypes between healthy human individuals (dated by TCRdb to the early 2020s). Libraries were constructed by the immunoSEQ multiplex PCR assay. TCRdb holds this immuneACCESS table with in-frame rearrangements only. Some clones are missing; in checked studies, unresolved V genes explain under half, and the rest has no known cause. Counted in this sample were over a million clones; roughly 96% of them appeared once. Together, the top ten hold roughly 1.2% of the sample. Specimen: naive CD4+ T cells sorted from blood. The cell subset or site label of this sample denotes: CD45RA+ positively selected. The receptor source for this set is a man aged 30 to 45 in good health.

A single count supports this clone. The rearrangement uses TRBV2 and TRBJ1-1; a possible D gene is TRBD1 (5 bases). Trimming removed 7 bases at V and 1 base at J, with 10 bases between. The CDR3 runs to 13 residues. Germline values: CDR1 SNHLY, CDR2 FYNNEI. CDR3 coding DNA: TGTGCCAGCAAGGGTAGGGGGAACACTGAAGCTTTCTTT. Its protein product is CASKGRGNTEAFF.

This sequence joins TRBV7-2 and TRBJ2-1; D possibly corresponds to TRBD2 (5 bases). Germline lookup yields CDR1 SGHTA and CDR2 FQGNSA. The V end was cut by 5 bases, the J end by 9 bases, with 14 bases between. This CDR3 contains 13 residues. CDR3 nucleotide sequence: TGTGCCAGCAGCCGTACTGCGGGCGTTGAGCAGTTCTTC. Residues: CASSRTAGVEQFF.

V and J are TRBV11-2 and TRBJ1-3; D is uncertain. Germline V CDR1 and CDR2: SGHAT, FQNNGV. Trimming shortened V by 2 bases and J by 8 bases, and 19 bases separated the two germline ends. The CDR3 is made up of 16 amino acids. CDR3 sequence (DNA): TGTGCCAGCAGCTTAATCGCAGGTTTGGTTGGTGACACCATATATTTT. Its translation is CASSLIAGLVGDTIYF. The full variable domain, with the rest looked up from reference TRBV11-2 and TRBJ1-3, is EAGVAQSPRYKIIEKRQSVAFWCNPISGHATLYWYQQILGQGPKLLIQFQNNGVVDDSQLPKDRFSAERLKGVDSTLKIQPAKLEDSAVYLCASSLIAGLVGDTIYFGEGSWLTVV.

The chain links TRBV29-1 to TRBJ2-2; perhaps TRBD1 as D (6 bases). Germline V lookup: CDR1 SQVTM, CDR2 ANQGSEA. This CDR3 region has 16 residues. V was pared by 4 bases and J by 4 bases, with 19 bases between. The chain's CDR3 is CSVVTTGRESTGELFF. The CDR3 bases are TGCAGCGTTGTAACGACAGGCAGGGAATCCACCGGGGAGCTGTTTTTT.

The rearrangement uses TRBV7-6 and TRBJ1-4, with TRBD1 as a possible D gene (5 bases). V shed 8 bases and J shed 0 bases, with 13 bases lying between them. This CDR3 is built from 15 residues. Germline CDR1 reads SGHVS; CDR2 reads FNYEAQ. CDR3 in amino acids: CASSNRGATNEKLFF. CDR3 nucleotide sequence: TGTGCCAGCTCCAACCGGGGCGCAACTAATGAAAAACTGTTTTTT. Using reference TRBV7-6 and TRBJ1-4 for the parts outside the CDR3, the full variable domain is GAGVSQSPRYKVTKRGQDVALRCDPISGHVSLYWYRQALGQGPEFLTYFNYEAQQDKSGLPNDRFSAERPEGSISTLTIQRTEQRDSAMYRCASSNRGATNEKLFFGSGTQLSVL.

CDR3 sequence: CASSFSPSSETQYF. CDR3 bases: TGTGCCAGCAGCTTTTCACCTAGTTCGGAGACCCAGTACTTC. This chain links TRBV7-3 with TRBJ2-5; D is uncertain. The length of the CDR3 is 14 residues. Germline V CDR1 and CDR2: SGHTA, FQGTGA. Trimming stripped 3 bases from V and 5 bases from J, with 13 bases between. Full variable domain (missing parts from reference TRBV7-3 and TRBJ2-5): GAGVSQTPSNKVTEKGKYVELRCDPISGHTALYWYRQSLGQGPEFLIYFQGTGAADDSGLPNDRFFAVRPEGSVSTLKIQRTERGDSAVYLCASSFSPSSETQYFGPGTRLLVL.

The J gene is TRBJ1-5, the V gene TRBV6-1; tentative D call: TRBD1 (5 bases). The germline CDR1 and CDR2 sequences are MNHNS and SASEGT. The CDR3 runs to 16 residues. V dropped 0 bases and J dropped 9 bases, with 18 bases sitting between them. Here the CDR3 reads CASSEASGTLRGPQHF. In DNA form, the CDR3 reads TGTGCCAGCAGTGAAGCGTCGGGGACCCTACGAGGGCCCCAGCATTTT.

This clone came up once. The gene calls are TRBV18 and TRBJ1-2, with D uncertain. Germline assignment: CDR1 KGHSH and CDR2 LQKENI. This CDR3 has 16 residues. V gave up 1 base and J gave up 1 base, with 13 bases separating them. CDR3 loop: CASSPRVGKGNYGYTF. CDR3 DNA sequence: TGTGCCAGCTCACCACGTGTAGGGAAGGGTAACTATGGCTACACCTTC.

The chain combines TRBV27 with TRBJ1-1; D is unclear. Germline V lookup: CDR1 MNHEY, CDR2 SMNVEV (reference sequence). The CDR3 runs 15 residues. V lost 7 bases and J 1 base, leaving 16 bases between the germline ends. CDR3 in amino acids: CASNFGPQGNTEAFF. The CDR3 coding sequence is TGTGCCAGCAATTTTGGTCCCCAAGGGAACACTGAAGCTTTCTTT.

This chain uses TRBV7-9 with TRBJ1-2; TRBD1 aligns across 7 bases. V shed 6 bases, J shed 0 bases, and the junction held 16 bases outside the gene matches. The germline V gene has CDR1 SEHNR and CDR2 FQNEAQ (reference sequence). The length of the CDR3 is 18 residues. DNA of the CDR3: TGTGCCAGCAGGAAATACCACGGGGGGGACAGTGCTAACTATGGCTACACCTTC. Translation: CASRKYHGGDSANYGYTF.

The V gene is TRBV7-2, the J gene TRBJ2-3; the match to TRBD2 covers 11 bases. Germline V gives CDR1 SGHTA, CDR2 FQGNSA. J was trimmed by 5 bases and V by 4 bases; bases with no gene match: 2. The length of the CDR3 is 14 residues. The CDR3, as DNA: TGTGCCAGCAGCTCGGGACTAGCGGTAGATACGCAGTATTTT. It is translated as CASSSGLAVDTQYF.

This clone was observed a single time. This chain uses TRBV6-5 with TRBJ2-7; perhaps TRBD1 as D (6 bases). V lost 2 bases and J lost 6, with 17 bases in between. The CDR3 contains 15 residues. Germline V gives CDR1 MNHEY, CDR2 SVGAGI. The CDR3 spells CASSYGGRVEGEQYF. CDR3 nucleotides: TGTGCCAGCAGTTACGGGGGCAGGGTCGAGGGCGAGCAGTACTTC.

As to this clone: One junction end disagrees with the germline gene, perhaps due to a read error. V gene TRBV7-9 combines with J gene TRBJ2-3; D is perhaps TRBD1 (6 bases). This CDR3 spans 14 amino acids. From germline, CDR1 is SEHNR and CDR2 FQNEAQ (reference sequence). CDR3 residues: CASSPRGAGLQRDF. For the CDR3, the DNA is TGTGCCAGCAGCCCCAGGGGAGCAGGCCTTCAGAGGGATTTT. The complete variable domain, with remaining parts taken from reference TRBV7-9 and TRBJ2-3, reads DTGVSQNPRHKITKRGQNVTFRCDPISEHNRLYWYRQTLGQGPEFLTYFQNEAQLEKSRLLSDRFSAERPKGSFSTLEIQRTEQGDSAMYLCASSPRGAGLQRDFGPGTRLTVL.

The chain recombines TRBV19 with TRBJ1-1; 9 bases fit TRBD1. The V gene's germline CDR1 is LNHDA and CDR2 SQIVND (reference sequence). This CDR3 comprises 16 residues. After removal of 4 bases from V and 2 bases from J, the junction contained 8 bases not matched to a gene. In DNA form, the CDR3 reads TGTGCCAGTAGTAACCGGGACAGGGCTCCTAACACTGAAGCTTTCTTT. As protein: CASSNRDRAPNTEAFF.

V and J are TRBV10-3 and TRBJ2-3, with D maybe TRBD2 (6 bases). From germline, CDR1 is ENHRY and CDR2 SYGVKD. The length of the CDR3 is 12 residues. With 11 bases removed from V and 5 bases from J, the gap between germline ends came to 14 bases. The CDR3 spells CASQGGEDTQYF. DNA of the CDR3: TGTGCCTCGCAGGGAGGTGAAGATACGCAGTATTTT.

This clone was observed a single time. The V call is TRBV5-1, the J call TRBJ2-1; D remains unclear. The V end was cut by 0 bases, the J end by 4 bases, with 8 bases between. This CDR3 comprises 14 residues. Germline CDR1 is SGHRS and CDR2 is YFSETQ. The CDR3 DNA sequence: TGCGCCAGCAGCTTGGAAGCCTTTTACAATGAGCAGTTCTTC. Its protein is CASSLEAFYNEQFF.

A remark on this clone: The junction and the germline gene differ at one end; a read error may be behind it. The chain couples TRBV7-7 to TRBJ2-3; 9 bases line up with TRBD1. The CDR3 length is 14 residues. Germline V gene sequence: CDR1 SSHAT, CDR2 FNYEAQ (reference sequence). The chain's CDR3 is CASSPGTGPDTQYF. CDR3 in DNA: TGTGCTAGCAGCCCTGGGACAGGGCCAGATACGCAGTATTTT. Looking up the rest from reference TRBV7-7 and TRBJ2-3 gives the full variable domain: GAGVSQSPRYKVTKRGQDVTLRCDPISSHATLYWYQQALGQGPEFLTYFNYEAQPDKSGLPSDRFSAERPEGSISTLTIQRTEQRDSAMYRCASSPGTGPDTQYFGPGTRLTVL.

V and J are TRBV11-2 and TRBJ1-3; D not certain. The CDR3 has 17 amino acids. V lost 3 bases to trimming and J lost 0 bases, with 15 bases between them. Germline lookup yields CDR1 SGHAT and CDR2 FQNNGV. The CDR3 coding sequence is TGTGCCAGCAGCTTCCTCCTCCACCAGGTCTCTGGAAACACCATATATTTT. Protein: CASSFLLHQVSGNTIYF.

This clone was recorded only once. Different DNA sequences within this sample yield the same CDR3. This sequence joins TRBV7-2 and TRBJ2-7, with D uncertain. There are 13 residues in the CDR3. The V end was cut by 1 base, the J end by 3 bases, with 7 bases between. Germline CDR1 reads SGHTA; CDR2 reads FQGNSA. CDR3 DNA: TGTGCCAGCAGCTTAGGGACCGGCTACGAGCAGTACTTC. This encodes CASSLGTGYEQYF.

The CDR3 DNA is TGTGCCAGCAGTGAGTTTTATAGCAATCAGCCCCAGCATTTT. It yields the protein CASSEFYSNQPQHF. The rearrangement joins TRBV2 to TRBJ1-5; D remains unclear. Trimming removed 3 bases from V and 0 bases from J, with 6 bases in between. This CDR3 has 14 amino acids. CDR1 is SNHLY and CDR2 is FYNNEI in the germline V gene.

The CDR3 spells CASSLGLASGATDTQYF. The CDR3 region has the DNA TGCGCCAGCAGCTTGGGTTTGGCTAGCGGGGCCACAGATACGCAGTATTTT. The chain carries TRBV5-1 and TRBJ2-3, with 9 bases that match TRBD2. V trimming: 0 bases; J trimming: 2 bases; junction bases outside the gene matches: 7. The length of the CDR3 is 17 residues. Germline-derived CDR1 and CDR2 are SGHRS and YFSETQ.

This chain uses TRBV5-5 with TRBJ1-2; no clear D gene. Germline CDR1 SGHKS, CDR2 YYEKEE (reference sequence). This CDR3 has 12 amino acids. V lost 2 bases, J lost 8 bases, and 10 bases lay in between. In nucleotides, the CDR3 is TGTGCCAGCAGCTTCGCCATGCAGGGCTACACCTTC. Its translation is CASSFAMQGYTF.

The chain carries TRBV6-5 and TRBJ1-2, with TRBD1 matching 7 bases. V lost 0 bases, J lost 4 bases, and 8 bases stayed unmatched. The germline CDR1 and CDR2 sequences are MNHEY and SVGAGI. The CDR3 contains 16 residues. As DNA, the CDR3 is TGTGCCAGCAGTTACTCGACAGGGTCCACTTCCTATGGCTACACCTTC. Its translation is CASSYSTGSTSYGYTF.

The chain carries TRBV28 and TRBJ1-1; TRBD1 is a possible D gene (5 bases). V was trimmed by 7 bases and J by 11 bases, leaving 17 bases between them. Germline V gene data show CDR1 as MDHEN and CDR2 as SYDVKM. This CDR3 is 12 amino acids long. The CDR3 region has the DNA TGTGCCAGCACCAATGTGGGGGGGGGTGCTTTCTTT. It encodes CASTNVGGGAFF.